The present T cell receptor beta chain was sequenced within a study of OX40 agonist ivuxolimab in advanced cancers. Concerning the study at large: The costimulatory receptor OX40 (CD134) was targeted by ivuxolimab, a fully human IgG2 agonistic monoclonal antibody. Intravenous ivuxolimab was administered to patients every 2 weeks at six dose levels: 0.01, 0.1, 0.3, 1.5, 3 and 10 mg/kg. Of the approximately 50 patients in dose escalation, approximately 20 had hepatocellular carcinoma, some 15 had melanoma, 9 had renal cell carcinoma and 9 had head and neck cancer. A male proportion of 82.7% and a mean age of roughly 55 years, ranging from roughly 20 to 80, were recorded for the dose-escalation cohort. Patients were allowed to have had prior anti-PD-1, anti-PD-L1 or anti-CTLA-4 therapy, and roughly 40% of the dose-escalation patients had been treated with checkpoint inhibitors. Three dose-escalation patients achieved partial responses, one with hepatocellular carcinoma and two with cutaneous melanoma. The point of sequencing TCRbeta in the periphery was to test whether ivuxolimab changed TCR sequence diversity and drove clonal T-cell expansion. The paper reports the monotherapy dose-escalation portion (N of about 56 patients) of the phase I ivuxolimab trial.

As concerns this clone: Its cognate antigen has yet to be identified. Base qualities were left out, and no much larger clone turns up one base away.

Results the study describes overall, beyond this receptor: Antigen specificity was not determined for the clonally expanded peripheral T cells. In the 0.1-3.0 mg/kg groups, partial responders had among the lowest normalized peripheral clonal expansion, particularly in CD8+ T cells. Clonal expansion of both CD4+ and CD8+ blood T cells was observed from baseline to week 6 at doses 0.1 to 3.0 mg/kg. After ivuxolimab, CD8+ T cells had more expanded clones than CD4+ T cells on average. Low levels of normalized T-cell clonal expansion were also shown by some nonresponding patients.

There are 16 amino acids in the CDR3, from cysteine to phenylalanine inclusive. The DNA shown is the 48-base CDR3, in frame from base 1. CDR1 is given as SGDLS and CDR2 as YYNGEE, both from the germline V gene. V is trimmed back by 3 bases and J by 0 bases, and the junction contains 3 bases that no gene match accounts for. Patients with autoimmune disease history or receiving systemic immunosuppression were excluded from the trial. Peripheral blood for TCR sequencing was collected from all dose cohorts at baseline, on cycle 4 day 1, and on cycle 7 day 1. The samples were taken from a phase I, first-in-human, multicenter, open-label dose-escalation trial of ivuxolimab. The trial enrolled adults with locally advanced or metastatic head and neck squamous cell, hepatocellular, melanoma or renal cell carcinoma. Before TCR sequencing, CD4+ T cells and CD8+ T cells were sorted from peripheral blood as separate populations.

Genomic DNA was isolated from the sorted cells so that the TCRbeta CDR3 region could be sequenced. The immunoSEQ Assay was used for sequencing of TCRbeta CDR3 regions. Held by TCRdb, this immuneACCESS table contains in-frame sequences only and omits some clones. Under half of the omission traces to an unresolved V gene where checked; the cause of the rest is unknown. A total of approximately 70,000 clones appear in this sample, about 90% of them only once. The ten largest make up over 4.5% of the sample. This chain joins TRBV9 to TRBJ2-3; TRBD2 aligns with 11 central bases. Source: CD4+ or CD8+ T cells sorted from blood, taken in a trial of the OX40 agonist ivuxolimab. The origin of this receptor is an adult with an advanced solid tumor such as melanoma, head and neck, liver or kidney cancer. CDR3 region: CASSDLAGGSTDTQYF. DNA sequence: TGTGCCAGCAGCGATTTAGCGGGGGGGAGCACAGATACGCAGTATTTT.